Listed here are 8 T cell receptor beta chains from one sample, sequenced in a study of T cells expressing NK-cell markers. Reanalyzing the 5' RACE reads, TCRdb keeps one entry per CDR3 protein, without DNA. Recorded here are a few hundred thousand distinct CDR3 sequences; the top ten clones represent around 4.9%. The specimen sequenced was blood T cells: a sorted CD56 or NKG2C T cell subset, CD4+ or CD8+ T cells, or bulk PBMC T cells (not recorded which). The receptors shown here come from a man aged 18-75 years in good health.

The chain is built from TRBV3-1 and TRBJ1-6. Germline V gene lookup returns CDR1 LGHDT and CDR2 YNNKEL (reference sequence). CDR3 size: 17 residues. The CDR3 loop reads CASSPFGRVDYNSPLHF.

V is TRBV6-1 and J is TRBJ2-1; TCRdb names TRBD1, which stays unverified in the absence of DNA. The CDR3 runs 15 residues. Per the germline V gene, CDR1 is MNHNS and CDR2 is SASEGT. CDR3 region: CASSRQGSGSHEQFF.

This sequence joins TRBV5-6 and TRBJ2-3; TCRdb calls TRBD1, which cannot be checked without DNA. CDR3 size: 15 residues. CDR1 SGHDT and CDR2 YYEEEE come from the germline V gene. This CDR3 is CASSFDRGTTDTQYF.

V gene TRBV3-1 combines with J gene TRBJ1-2; checking the TCRdb D call of TRBD1 is not possible without DNA. CDR1 is LGHDT and CDR2 is YNNKEL in the germline V gene (reference sequence). The CDR3 has 16 amino acids. This CDR3 is CASSKSGQGNWRGYTF.

Here the CDR3 reads CSVNFRDRAAYEQYF. The genes are TRBV29-1 and TRBJ2-7; TCRdb's assignment of TRBD1 cannot be checked, as there is no DNA. CDR1 SQVTM and CDR2 ANQGSEA come from the germline V gene. The CDR3 loop spans 15 amino acids.

V usage is TRBV5-1 and J usage is TRBJ1-1; checking the TCRdb D call of TRBD1 is not possible without DNA. The CDR3 totals 14 residues. The germline V gene has CDR1 SGHRS and CDR2 YFSETQ. CDR3: CASSSSGANTEAFF.

The rearrangement uses TRBV3-1 and TRBJ2-5; TCRdb designates TRBD1, a call that cannot be tested without DNA. Germline V lookup: CDR1 LGHDT, CDR2 YNNKEL (reference sequence). The CDR3 has 14 amino acids. The CDR3 reads CASSYFGAQETQYF.

The V and J genes are TRBV5-1 and TRBJ2-2; TCRdb names TRBD1, which stays unverified in the absence of DNA. This CDR3 is 15 amino acids long. Germline V CDR1 and CDR2: SGHRS, YFSETQ. CDR3 sequence reads: CASSSSRGVDGELFF.